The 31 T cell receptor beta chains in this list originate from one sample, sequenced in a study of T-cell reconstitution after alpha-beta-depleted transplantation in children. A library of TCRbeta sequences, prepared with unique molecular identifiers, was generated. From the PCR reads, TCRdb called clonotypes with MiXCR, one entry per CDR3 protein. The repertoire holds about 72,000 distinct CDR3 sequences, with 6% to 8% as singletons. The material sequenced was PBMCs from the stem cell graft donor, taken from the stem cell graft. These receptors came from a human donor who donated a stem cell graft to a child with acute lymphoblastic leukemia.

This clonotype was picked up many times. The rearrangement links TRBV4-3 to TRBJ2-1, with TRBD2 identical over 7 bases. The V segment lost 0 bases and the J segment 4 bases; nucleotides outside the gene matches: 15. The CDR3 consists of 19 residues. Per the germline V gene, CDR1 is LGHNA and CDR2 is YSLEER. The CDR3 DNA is TGCGCCAGCAGCCAAGATGGAGGGCTAGCGGTCGCATCGTACAATGAGCAGTTCTTC. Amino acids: CASSQDGGLAVASYNEQFF.

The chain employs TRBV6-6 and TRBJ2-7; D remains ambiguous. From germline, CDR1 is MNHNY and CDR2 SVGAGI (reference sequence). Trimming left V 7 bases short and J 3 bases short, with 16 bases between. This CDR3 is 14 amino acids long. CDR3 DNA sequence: TGTGCCAGCACCACCACACTTCACCACTACGAGCAGTACTTC. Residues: CASTTTLHHYEQYF.

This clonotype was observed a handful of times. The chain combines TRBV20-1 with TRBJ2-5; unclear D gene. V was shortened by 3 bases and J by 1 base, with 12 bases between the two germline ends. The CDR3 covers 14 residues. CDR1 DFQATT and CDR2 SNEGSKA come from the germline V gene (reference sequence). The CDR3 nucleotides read TGCAGTGCTAGGGCCGTTGGACCCCAAGAGACCCAGTACTTC. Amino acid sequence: CSARAVGPQETQYF.

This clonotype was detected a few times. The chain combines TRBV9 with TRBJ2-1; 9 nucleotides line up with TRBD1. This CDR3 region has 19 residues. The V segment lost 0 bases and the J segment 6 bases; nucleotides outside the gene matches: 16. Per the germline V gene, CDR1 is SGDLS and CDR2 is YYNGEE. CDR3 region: CASSVDGNPGQGKSNEQFF. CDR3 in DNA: TGTGCCAGCAGCGTAGATGGGAATCCGGGACAGGGAAAAAGCAATGAGCAGTTCTTC.

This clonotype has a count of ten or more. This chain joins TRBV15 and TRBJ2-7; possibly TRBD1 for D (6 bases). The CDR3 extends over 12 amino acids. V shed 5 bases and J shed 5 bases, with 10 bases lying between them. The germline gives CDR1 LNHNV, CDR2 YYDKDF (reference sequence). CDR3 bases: TGTGCCACCAGCCCGACAGGCGACGAGCAGTACTTC. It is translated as CATSPTGDEQYF.

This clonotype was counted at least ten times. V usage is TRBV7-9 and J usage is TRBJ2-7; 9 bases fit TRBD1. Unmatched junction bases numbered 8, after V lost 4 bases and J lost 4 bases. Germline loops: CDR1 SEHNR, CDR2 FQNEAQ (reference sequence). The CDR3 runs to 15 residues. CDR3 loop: CASSSSGTGNYEQYF. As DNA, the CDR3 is TGTGCCAGCAGCTCCTCTGGGACAGGGAATTACGAGCAGTACTTC.

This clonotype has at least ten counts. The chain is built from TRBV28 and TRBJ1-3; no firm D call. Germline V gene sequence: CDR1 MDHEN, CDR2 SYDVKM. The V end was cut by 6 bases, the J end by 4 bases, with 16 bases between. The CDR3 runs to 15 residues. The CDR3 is CASSLTRLDGNTIYF. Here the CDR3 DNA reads TGTGCCAGCAGCCTGACCCGTCTTGACGGAAACACCATATATTTT. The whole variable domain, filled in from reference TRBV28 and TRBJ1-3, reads DVKVTQSSRYLVKRTGEKVFLECVQDMDHENMFWYRQDPGLGLRLIYFSYDVKMKEKGDIPEGYSVSREKKERFSLILESASTNQTSMYLCASSLTRLDGNTIYFGEGSWLTVV.

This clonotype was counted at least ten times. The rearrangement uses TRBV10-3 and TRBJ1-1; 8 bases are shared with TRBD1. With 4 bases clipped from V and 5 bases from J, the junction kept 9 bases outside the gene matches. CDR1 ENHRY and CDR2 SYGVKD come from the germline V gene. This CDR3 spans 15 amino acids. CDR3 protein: CAISGYRTGRTEAFF. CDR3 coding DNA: TGTGCCATCAGTGGCTACCGGACAGGGCGAACTGAAGCTTTCTTT.

The CDR3 region is CSVDTPSSYNEQFF. The CDR3 nucleotides read TGCAGCGTTGATACACCCAGCTCCTACAATGAGCAGTTCTTC. This sequence joins TRBV29-1 and TRBJ2-1; D is unclear. The CDR3 covers 14 residues. Germline CDR1 SQVTM, CDR2 ANQGSEA. V was cut by 3 bases and J by 0 bases, with 9 bases left in between.

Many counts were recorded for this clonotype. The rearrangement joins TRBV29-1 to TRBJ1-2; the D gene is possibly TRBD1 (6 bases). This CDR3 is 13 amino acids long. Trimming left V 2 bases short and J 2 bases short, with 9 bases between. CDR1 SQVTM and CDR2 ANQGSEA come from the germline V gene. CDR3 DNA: TGCAGCGTTGAATTTCAGGGGAACTATGGCTACACCTTC. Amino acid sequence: CSVEFQGNYGYTF.

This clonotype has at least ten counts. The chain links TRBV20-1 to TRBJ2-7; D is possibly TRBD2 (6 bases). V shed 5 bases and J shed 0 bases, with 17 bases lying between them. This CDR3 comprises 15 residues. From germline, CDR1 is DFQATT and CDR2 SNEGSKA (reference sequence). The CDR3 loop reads CSARATGTYSYEQYF. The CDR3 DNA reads TGCAGTGCTCGTGCAACCGGGACTTACTCCTACGAGCAGTACTTC.

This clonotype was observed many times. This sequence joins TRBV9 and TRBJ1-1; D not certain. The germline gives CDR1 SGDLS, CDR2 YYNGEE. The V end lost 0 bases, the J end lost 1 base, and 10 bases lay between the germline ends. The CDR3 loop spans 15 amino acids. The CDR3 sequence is CASSVEQKWNTEAFF. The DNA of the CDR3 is TGTGCCAGCAGCGTAGAGCAGAAATGGAACACTGAAGCTTTCTTT. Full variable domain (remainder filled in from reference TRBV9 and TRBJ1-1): DSGVTQTPKHLITATGQRVTLRCSPRSGDLSVYWYQQSLDQGLQFLIQYYNGEERAKGNILERFSAQQFPDLHSELNLSSLELGDSALYFCASSVEQKWNTEAFFGQGTRLTVV.

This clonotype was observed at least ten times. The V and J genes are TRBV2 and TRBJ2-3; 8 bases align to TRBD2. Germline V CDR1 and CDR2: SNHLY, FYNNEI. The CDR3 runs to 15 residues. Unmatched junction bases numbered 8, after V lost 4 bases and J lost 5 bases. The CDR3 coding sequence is TGTGCCAGCAGTGGGACTAGCCCACGGGGAGATACGCAGTATTTT. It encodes CASSGTSPRGDTQYF.

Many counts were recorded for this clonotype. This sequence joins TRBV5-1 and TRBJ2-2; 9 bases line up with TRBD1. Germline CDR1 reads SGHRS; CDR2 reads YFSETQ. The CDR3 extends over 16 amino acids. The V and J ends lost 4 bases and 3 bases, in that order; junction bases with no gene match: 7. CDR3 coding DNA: TGCGCCAGCAGCAGGGGGACAGGGACCGACACCGGGGAGCTGTTTTTT. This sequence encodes CASSRGTGTDTGELFF.

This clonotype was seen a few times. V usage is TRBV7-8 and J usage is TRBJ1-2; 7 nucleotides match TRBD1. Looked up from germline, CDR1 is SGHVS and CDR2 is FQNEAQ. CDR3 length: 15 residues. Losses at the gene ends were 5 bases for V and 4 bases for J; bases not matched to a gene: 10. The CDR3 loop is CASSPPTGYSYGYTF. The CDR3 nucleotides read TGTGCCAGCAGCCCACCGACAGGGTACTCCTATGGCTACACCTTC.

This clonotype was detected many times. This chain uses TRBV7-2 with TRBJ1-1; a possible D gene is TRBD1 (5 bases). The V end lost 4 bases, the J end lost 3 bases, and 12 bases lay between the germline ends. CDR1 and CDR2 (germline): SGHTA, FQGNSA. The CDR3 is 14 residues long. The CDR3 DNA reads TGTGCCAGCAGCTCTCGCCGGGACCACACTGAAGCTTTCTTT. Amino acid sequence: CASSSRRDHTEAFF.

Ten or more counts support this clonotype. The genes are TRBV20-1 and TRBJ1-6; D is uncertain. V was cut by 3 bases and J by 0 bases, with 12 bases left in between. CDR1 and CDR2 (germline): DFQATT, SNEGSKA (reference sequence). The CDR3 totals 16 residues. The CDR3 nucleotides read TGCAGTGCTAGCGAGCGGGGTTCCTCCTATAATTCACCCCTCCACTTT. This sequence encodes CSASERGSSYNSPLHF.

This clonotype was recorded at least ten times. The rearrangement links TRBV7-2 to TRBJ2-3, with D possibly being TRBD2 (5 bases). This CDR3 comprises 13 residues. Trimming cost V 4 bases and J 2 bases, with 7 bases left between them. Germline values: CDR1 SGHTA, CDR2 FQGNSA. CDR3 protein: CASSSGVTDTQYF. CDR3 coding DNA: TGTGCCAGCAGCTCCGGGGTCACAGATACGCAGTATTTT. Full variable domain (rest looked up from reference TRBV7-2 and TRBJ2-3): GAGVSQSPSNKVTEKGKDVELRCDPISGHTALYWYRQSLGQGLEFLIYFQGNSAPDKSGLPSDRFSAERTGGSVSTLTIQRTQQEDSAVYLCASSSGVTDTQYFGPGTRLTVL.

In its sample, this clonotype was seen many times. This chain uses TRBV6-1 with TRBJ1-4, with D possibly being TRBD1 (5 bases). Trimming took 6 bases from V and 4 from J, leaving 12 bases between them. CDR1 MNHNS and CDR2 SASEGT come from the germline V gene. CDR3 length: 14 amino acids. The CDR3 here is CASRLGGINEKLFF. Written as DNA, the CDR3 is TGTGCCAGCAGACTTGGGGGGATTAATGAAAAACTGTTTTTT.

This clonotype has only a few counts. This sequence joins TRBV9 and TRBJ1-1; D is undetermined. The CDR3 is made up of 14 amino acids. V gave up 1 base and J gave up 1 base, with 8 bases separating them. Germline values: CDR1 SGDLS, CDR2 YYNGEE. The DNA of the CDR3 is TGTGCCAGCAGCGTATTATCGGAGAACACTGAAGCTTTCTTT. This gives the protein CASSVLSENTEAFF.

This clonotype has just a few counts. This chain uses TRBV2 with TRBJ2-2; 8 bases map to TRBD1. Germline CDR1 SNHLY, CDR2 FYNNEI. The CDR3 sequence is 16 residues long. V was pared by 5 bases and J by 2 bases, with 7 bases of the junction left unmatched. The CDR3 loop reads CASSQQGVENTGELFF. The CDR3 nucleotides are TGTGCCAGCAGTCAACAGGGGGTTGAAAACACCGGGGAGCTGTTTTTT.

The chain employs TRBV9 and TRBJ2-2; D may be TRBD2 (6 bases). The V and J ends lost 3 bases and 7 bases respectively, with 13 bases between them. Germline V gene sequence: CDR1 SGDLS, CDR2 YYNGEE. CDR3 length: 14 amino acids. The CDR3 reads CASSGSGGFGELFF. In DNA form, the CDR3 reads TGTGCCAGCAGCGGCTCTGGAGGGTTCGGGGAGCTGTTTTTT.

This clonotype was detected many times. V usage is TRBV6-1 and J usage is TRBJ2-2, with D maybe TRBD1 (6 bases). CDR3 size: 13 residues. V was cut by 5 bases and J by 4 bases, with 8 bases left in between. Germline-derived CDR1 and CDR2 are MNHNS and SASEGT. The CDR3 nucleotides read TGTGCCAGCAGTAAACAGGGCACCGGGGAGCTGTTTTTT. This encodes CASSKQGTGELFF.

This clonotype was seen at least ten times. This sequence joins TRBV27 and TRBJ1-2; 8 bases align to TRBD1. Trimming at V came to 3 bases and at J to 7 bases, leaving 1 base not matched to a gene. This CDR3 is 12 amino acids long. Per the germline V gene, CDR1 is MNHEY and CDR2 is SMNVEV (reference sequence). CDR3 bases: TGTGCCAGCAGTTTCCAGGGGGCTGGCTACACCTTC. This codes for CASSFQGAGYTF.

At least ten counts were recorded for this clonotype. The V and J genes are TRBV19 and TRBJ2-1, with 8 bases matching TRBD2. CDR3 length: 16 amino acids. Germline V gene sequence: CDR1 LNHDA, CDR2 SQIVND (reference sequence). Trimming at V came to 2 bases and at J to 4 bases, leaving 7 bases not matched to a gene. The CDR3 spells CASSIPIAGPYNEQFF. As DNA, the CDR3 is TGTGCCAGTAGTATACCAATAGCGGGGCCTTACAATGAGCAGTTCTTC.

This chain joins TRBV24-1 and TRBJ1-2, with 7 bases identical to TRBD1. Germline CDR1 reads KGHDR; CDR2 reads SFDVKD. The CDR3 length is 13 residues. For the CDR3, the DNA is TGTGGGGCCAGTGACGGACAGGCCCCTGGCTACACCTTC. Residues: CGASDGQAPGYTF.

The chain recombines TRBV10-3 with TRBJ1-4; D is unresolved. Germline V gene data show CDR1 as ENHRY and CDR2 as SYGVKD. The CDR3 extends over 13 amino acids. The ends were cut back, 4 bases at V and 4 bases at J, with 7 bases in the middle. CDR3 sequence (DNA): TGTGCCATCAGTGTAAACAGTAATGAAAAACTGTTTTTT. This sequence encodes CAISVNSNEKLFF.

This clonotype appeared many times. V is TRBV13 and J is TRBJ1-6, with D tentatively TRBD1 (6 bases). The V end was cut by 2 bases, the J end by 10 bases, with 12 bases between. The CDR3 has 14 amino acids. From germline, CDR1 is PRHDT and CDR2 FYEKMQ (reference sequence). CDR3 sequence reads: CASSLRRQASPLHF. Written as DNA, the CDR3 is TGTGCCAGCAGCTTAAGGAGACAGGCGTCACCCCTCCACTTT.

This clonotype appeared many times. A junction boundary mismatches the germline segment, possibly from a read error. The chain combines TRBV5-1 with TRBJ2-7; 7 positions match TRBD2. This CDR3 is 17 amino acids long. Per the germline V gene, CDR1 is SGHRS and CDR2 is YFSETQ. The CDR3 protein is CASCLGRECPSFYEQYF. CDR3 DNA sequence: TGCGCCAGCTGCTTGGGGCGGGAGTGCCCTTCATTCTACGAGCAGTACTTC.

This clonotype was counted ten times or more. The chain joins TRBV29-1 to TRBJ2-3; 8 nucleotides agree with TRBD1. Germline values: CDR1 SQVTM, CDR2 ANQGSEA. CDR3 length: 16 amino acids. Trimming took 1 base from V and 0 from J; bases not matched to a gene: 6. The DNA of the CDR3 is TGCAGCGTTGAAGGTATCGGACAGGGAAGCACAGATACGCAGTATTTT. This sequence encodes CSVEGIGQGSTDTQYF.

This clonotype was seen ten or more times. The DNA for the CDR3 is TGCAGCGTCCGGGACAGGGATAACTATGGCTACACCTTC. Amino acids: CSVRDRDNYGYTF. V usage is TRBV29-1 and J usage is TRBJ1-2; TRBD1 matches at 9 bases. Germline-derived CDR1 and CDR2 are SQVTM and ANQGSEA. The CDR3 has 13 amino acids. After removal of 6 bases from V and 1 base from J, the junction contained 3 bases not matched to a gene.